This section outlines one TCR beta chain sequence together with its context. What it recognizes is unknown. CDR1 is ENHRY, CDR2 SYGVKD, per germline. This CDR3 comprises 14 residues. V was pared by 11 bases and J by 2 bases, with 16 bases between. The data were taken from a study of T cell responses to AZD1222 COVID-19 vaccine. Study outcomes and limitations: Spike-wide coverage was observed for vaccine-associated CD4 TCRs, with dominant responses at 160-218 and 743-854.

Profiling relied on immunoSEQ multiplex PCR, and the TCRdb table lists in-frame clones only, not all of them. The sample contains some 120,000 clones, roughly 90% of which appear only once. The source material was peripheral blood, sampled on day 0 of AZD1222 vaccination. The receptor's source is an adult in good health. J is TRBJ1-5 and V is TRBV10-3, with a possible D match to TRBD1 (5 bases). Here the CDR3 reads CAAGGVGGNQPQHF. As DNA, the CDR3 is TGTGCCGCTGGGGGGGTGGGCGGCAATCAGCCCCAGCATTTT.